One and the same sample provided the 2 T cell receptor beta chains below, sequenced in a study of cytomegalovirus exposure and HLA in healthy donors. Vbeta (60) and Jbeta (13) primers were used in the PCR. Assay used: immunoSEQ multiplex PCR; TCRdb lists only in-frame clones, some missing. The profile shows some 100,000 clones, over 65% of them singletons. The sample comprised PBMCs. Every receptor here comes from a woman aged 40 to 50 in good health and CMV-seropositive.

The genes are TRBV11-3 and TRBJ2-3; no clear D. Germline CDR1 SGHNT, CDR2 YENEEA. Trimming took off 5 bases at V and 2 bases at J, with 14 bases between the two ends. This CDR3 comprises 15 residues. The CDR3 DNA reads as TGTGCCAGCAGCAACCCAGGTGTGGCCACAGATACGCAGTATTTT. It specifies CASSNPGVATDTQYF.

The J gene is TRBJ1-1, the V gene TRBV13; D might be TRBD1 (5 bases). The V end lost 5 bases, the J end lost 4 bases, and 17 bases lay between the germline ends. Germline V gene sequence: CDR1 PRHDT, CDR2 FYEKMQ (reference sequence). The CDR3 runs to 15 residues. The DNA of the CDR3 is TGTGCCAGCAGCCCAAGCCGGACGGGGGGCACTGAAGCTTTCTTT. Amino acid sequence: CASSPSRTGGTEAFF.